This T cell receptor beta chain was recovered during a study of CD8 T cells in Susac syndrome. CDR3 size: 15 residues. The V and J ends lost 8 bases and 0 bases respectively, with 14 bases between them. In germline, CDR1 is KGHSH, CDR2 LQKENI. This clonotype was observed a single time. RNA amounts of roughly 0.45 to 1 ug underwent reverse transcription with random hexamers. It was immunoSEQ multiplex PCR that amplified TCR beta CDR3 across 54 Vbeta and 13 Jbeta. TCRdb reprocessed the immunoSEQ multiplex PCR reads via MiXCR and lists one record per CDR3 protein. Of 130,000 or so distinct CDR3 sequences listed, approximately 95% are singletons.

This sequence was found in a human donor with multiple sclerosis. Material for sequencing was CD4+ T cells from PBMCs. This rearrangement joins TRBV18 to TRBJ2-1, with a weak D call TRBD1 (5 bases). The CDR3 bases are TGTGCCAGCCAGTCAGGGCCGAGCTCCTACAATGAGCAGTTCTTC. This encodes CASQSGPSSYNEQFF.